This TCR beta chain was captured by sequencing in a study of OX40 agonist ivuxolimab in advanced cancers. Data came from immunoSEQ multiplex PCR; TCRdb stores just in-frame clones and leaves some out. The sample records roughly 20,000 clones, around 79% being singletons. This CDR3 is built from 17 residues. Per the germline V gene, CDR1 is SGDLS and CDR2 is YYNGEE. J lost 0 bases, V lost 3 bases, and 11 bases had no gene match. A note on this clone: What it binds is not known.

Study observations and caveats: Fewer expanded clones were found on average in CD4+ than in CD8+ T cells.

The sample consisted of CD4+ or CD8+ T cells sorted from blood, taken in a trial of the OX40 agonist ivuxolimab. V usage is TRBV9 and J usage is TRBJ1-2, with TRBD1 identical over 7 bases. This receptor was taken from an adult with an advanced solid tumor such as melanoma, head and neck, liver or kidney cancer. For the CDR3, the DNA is TGTGCCAGCAGCGACGGACAGGCCTCACAAGCTAACTATGGCTACACCTTC. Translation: CASSDGQASQANYGYTF.